This T cell receptor (beta chain) was sequenced in a study of Ad26.COV2.S vaccination and SARS-CoV-2 variants. General study results and limits: From the TCR breadth and depth analyses, total T cell responses may have been underestimated.

Repertoires were generated with immunoSEQ multiplex PCR, while TCRdb's copy carries only in-frame clones and drops some. The sample consists of some 520,000 clones, approximately 90% of them appearing once. Indicated treatment: around 19 received Ad26.COV2.S at low or high dose, single or two shots; five or six received placebo; per-sample allocation not given. Collection of the samples took place on day 63 after the first injection of vaccine or placebo. With regard to this clone: What it binds is unknown.

Germline V CDR1 and CDR2: MNHEY, SVGEGT. Trimming pared 5 bases from V and 2 bases from J, leaving 12 bases between. The CDR3 is 14 residues long. The TCR comes from a person between 18 and 59 years old who received the Ad26.COV2.S COVID-19 vaccine or a placebo. The chain employs TRBV6-2 or TRBV6-3 and TRBJ1-1, with no clear D. The sequencing here drew on peripheral blood, taken in a trial of Ad26.COV2.S vaccine versus placebo. The CDR3 loop is CASSGRPSNTEAFF. The CDR3 DNA reads as TGTGCCAGCAGTGGTCGGCCGTCCAACACTGAAGCTTTCTTT.